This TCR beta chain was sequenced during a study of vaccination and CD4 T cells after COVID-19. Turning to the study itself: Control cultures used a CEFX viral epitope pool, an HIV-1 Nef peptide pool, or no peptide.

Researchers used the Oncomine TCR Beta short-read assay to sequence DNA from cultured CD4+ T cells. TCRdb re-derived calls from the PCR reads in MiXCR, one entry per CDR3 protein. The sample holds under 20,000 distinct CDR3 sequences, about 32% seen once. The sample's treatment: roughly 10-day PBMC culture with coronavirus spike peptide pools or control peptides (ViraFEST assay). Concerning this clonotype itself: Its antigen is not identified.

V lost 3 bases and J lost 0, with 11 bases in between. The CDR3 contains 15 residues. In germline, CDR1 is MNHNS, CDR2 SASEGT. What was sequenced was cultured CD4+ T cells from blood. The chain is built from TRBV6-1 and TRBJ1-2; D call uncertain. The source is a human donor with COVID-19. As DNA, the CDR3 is TGTGCCAGCAGTGACATAAGCGCCTCTAACTATGGCTACACCTTC. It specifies CASSDISASNYGYTF.